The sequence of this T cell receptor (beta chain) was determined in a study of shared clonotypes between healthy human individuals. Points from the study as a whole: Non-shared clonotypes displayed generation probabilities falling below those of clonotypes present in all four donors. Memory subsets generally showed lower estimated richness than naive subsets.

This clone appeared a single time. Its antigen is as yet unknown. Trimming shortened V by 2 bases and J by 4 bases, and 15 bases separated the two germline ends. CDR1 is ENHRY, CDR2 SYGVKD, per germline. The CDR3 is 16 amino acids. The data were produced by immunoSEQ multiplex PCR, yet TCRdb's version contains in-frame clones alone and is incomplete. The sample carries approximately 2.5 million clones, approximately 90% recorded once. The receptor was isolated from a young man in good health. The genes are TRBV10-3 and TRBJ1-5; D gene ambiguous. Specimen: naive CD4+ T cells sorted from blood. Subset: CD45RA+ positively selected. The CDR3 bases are TGTGCCATCAGTGAGAGTGACCCGCGGACGAATCAGCCCCAGCATTTT. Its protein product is CAISESDPRTNQPQHF.